This T cell receptor beta chain is drawn from a study of T-cell memory formation after mild COVID-19 (dated by TCRdb to about 2021). In terms of the full investigation: TCR sequence clusters from the two donors were found to be largely donor specific. In a couple of donors, T-cell clones that expanded and contracted after mild COVID-19 were followed by sequencing TCRalpha and TCRbeta repertoires longitudinally. Two young, previously healthy adult volunteers, one female and one male, were included in the cohort.

The paper as a whole reports these results and caveats: The second-wave clones that peaked on day 37 were not confirmed to be SARS-CoV-2 specific. Contracting CD4+ clones were located mainly in the CM and EM memory subsets, whereas CD8+ clones were found to be enriched in EMRA. Some responding clones were found in pre-infection memory, which suggests that pre-existing cross-reactive memory T cells took part in the SARS-CoV-2 response. The study included only a couple of mild cases, and larger cohorts that include severe cases with pre-infection samples were judged to be necessary. Clones contracting from day 15 to 85 had balanced CD4/CD8 phenotypes, while a second wave expanding from day 15 to 37 was biased towards CD4+.

Instrument used: Illumina NovaSeq 6000. TCRalpha and TCRbeta cDNA libraries were constructed by 5'RACE with constant-segment primers, with sample barcodes and unique molecular identifiers being introduced. Trizol reagent was used to extract RNA from every sample. The libraries were amplified in two PCR steps, and the second step added a second sample barcode and Illumina TruSeq adapters. Libraries were sequenced on an Illumina NovaSeq with 2 x 150 bp paired-end reads. The source study handled its data this way. With migec v1.2.7, reads were demultiplexed and then collapsed into UMI-guided consensus sequences. Using mixcr v2.1.11, the UMI consensuses were aligned to TRA and TRB V and J templates and assembled into clonotypes. Clonotypes were classified as expanded or contracted when called significant by both edgeR and NoisET, with noise models trained on biological replicates. For edgeR calls, the thresholds were a false discovery rate-adjusted p below 0.01 and a log2 fold-change of 1. As an exploratory analysis of dynamics, max-normalized trajectories of the 1000 most abundant clonotypes were examined by PCA with hierarchical clustering. Separately sequenced CD4+ and CD8+ repertoires were used to assign the CD4 or CD8 phenotype of responding clones. Starting from the raw public reads, TCRdb applied fastp trimming at Q25, assembled clones with MiXCR and retained in-frame beta chains. Every distinct CDR3 protein forms one entry, paired with its most common genes and DNA. The V and J calls shown here were made by TCRdb, not taken from the authors' results. Here the sample has roughly 560,000 distinct CDR3 sequences; approximately 20% occur a single time. Together, the top ten hold roughly an eighth of the sample.

PBMCs were isolated by Ficoll-Paque density gradient centrifugation. Inclusive of the bounding cysteine and phenylalanine, the CDR3 is 13 residues long. The retained sequence is limited to the CDR3, 39 bases, with the frame set at the first base. Trimming removed 1 base from V and 2 bases from J, leaving 5 bases between the germline ends. CDR1 and CDR2 were assigned from the germline V gene (reference sequence) as LGHDT and YNNKEL. This clonotype came up once. Its antigen remains unidentified. Within one base of it there is no much larger clone, and no base qualities were kept. One read provides weak support.

The specimen sequenced was PBMCs or a T cell subset sorted from them (not recorded which). This receptor was obtained from an adult woman who had mild COVID-19 (a few samples of this study predate the infection). The sample titles of this study are shuffled in the database, so cell type and time point are left out; the donor was told from shared clones. This chain joins TRBV3-1 to TRBJ1-2, with an unclear D gene assignment. The CDR3 corresponds to CASSQATNYGYTF. The DNA sequence is as follows: TGTGCCAGCAGCCAAGCAACGAACTATGGCTACACCTTC.